The 13 T cell receptor beta chains listed next were all sequenced from one sample in a study of shared clonotypes between healthy human individuals. Clones were sequenced by immunoSEQ multiplex PCR, and TCRdb holds only the in-frame ones, with some missing. The sample records 850,000 to 1,200,000 clones, around 76% being singletons. Sample: memory CD4+ T cells sorted from blood. Indicated subset: CD45RA-negative fraction. The receptor set was obtained from a young man in good health.

The chain links TRBV7-9 to TRBJ2-1; 11 bases are shared with TRBD2. The CDR3 is 16 residues long. Germline V lookup: CDR1 SEHNR, CDR2 FQNEAQ (reference sequence). The V and J ends lost 7 bases and 4 bases, in that order; junction bases with no gene match: 9. Written as DNA, the CDR3 is TGTGCCAGCACTAGATTAGCGGGGGGGACATACAATGAGCAGTTCTTC. Translated: CASTRLAGGTYNEQFF.

To note about this clone: This CDR3 is also generated by other DNA sequences in the sample. The chain joins TRBV5-1 to TRBJ2-7; D is ambiguous. In germline, CDR1 is SGHRS, CDR2 YFSETQ. Trimming shortened V by 1 base and J by 6 bases, and 8 bases separated the two germline ends. The CDR3 has 12 residues. The chain's CDR3 is CASSLTGGEQYF. For the CDR3, the DNA is TGCGCCAGCAGCTTGACTGGTGGCGAGCAGTACTTC.

The chain has TRBV5-4 and TRBJ1-6, with D unresolved. V lost 3 bases to trimming and J lost 7 bases, with 11 bases between them. This CDR3 comprises 14 residues. CDR1 and CDR2 from the germline V gene are SGHNT and YYREEE (reference sequence). This CDR3 reads CASSSLTSNSPLHF. CDR3 DNA sequence: TGTGCCAGCAGCTCCCTCACTAGCAATTCACCCCTCCACTTT.

The V call is TRBV5-1, the J call TRBJ2-1; 11 bases line up with TRBD2. The CDR3 covers 15 residues. The germline V gene encodes CDR1 SGHRS and CDR2 YFSETQ. V trimming: 0 bases; J trimming: 7 bases; junction bases outside the gene matches: 3. The CDR3 DNA sequence: TGCGCCAGCAGCTTGGGTTCTAGCGGGGGGAATGAGCAGTTCTTC. Translated: CASSLGSSGGNEQFF.

The V call is TRBV5-4, the J call TRBJ2-5; D is uncertain. This CDR3 contains 14 residues. V lost 4 bases and J lost 3, with 13 bases in between. The germline CDR1 and CDR2 sequences are SGHNT and YYREEE (reference sequence). The CDR3 loop reads CASSTGTIEETQYF. The DNA of the CDR3 is TGTGCCAGCAGCACTGGAACAATCGAAGAGACCCAGTACTTC.

The J gene is TRBJ1-4, the V gene TRBV5-5; 8 bases are a match to TRBD1. V lost 4 bases to trimming and J lost 6 bases; unmatched junction nucleotides: 5. The germline CDR1 and CDR2 sequences are SGHKS and YYEKEE (reference sequence). This CDR3 comprises 14 residues. The DNA of the CDR3 is TGTGCCAGCAGCCCAGGGGGCGGTGATGAAAAACTGTTTTTT. This codes for CASSPGGGDEKLFF.

The V call is TRBV6-1, the J call TRBJ2-7; 7 bases fit TRBD2. The germline CDR1 and CDR2 sequences are MNHNS and SASEGT. This CDR3 spans 17 amino acids. The junction had 11 bases not matched to a gene; V was cut back by 3 bases and J by 0 bases. CDR3 coding DNA: TGTGCCAGCAGTGAGCGGGAGTGGCGAACAAGCTCCTACGAGCAGTACTTC. This sequence encodes CASSEREWRTSSYEQYF.

The rearrangement joins TRBV7-2 to TRBJ2-3, with D possibly being TRBD2 (5 bases). Trimming stripped 4 bases from V and 1 base from J, with 12 bases between. This CDR3 region has 15 residues. Germline V gene sequence: CDR1 SGHTA, CDR2 FQGNSA. The CDR3 sequence: CASSSGSSGTDTQYF. In DNA, the CDR3 is TGTGCCAGCAGCTCGGGGTCGAGTGGCACAGATACGCAGTATTTT.

The chain recombines TRBV27 with TRBJ2-3, with TRBD1 identical over 9 bases. The CDR3 runs to 14 residues. V trimming: 6 bases; J trimming: 3 bases; junction bases outside the gene matches: 4. CDR1 is MNHEY, CDR2 SMNVEV, per germline (reference sequence). CDR3 in amino acids: CASSPQGATDTQYF. CDR3 DNA sequence: TGTGCCAGCAGCCCACAGGGGGCTACAGATACGCAGTATTTT.

There are a few counts of this clone. This chain links TRBV10-3 with TRBJ2-2, with a weak D call TRBD2 (5 bases). Germline CDR1 ENHRY, CDR2 SYGVKD. V was cut by 8 bases and J by 1 base, with 8 bases left in between. The CDR3 loop spans 13 amino acids. The CDR3, as DNA: TGTGCCATCCAGGCGGGGAACACCGGGGAGCTGTTTTTT. Its protein is CAIQAGNTGELFF.

The V call is TRBV6-1, the J call TRBJ2-5; D is possibly TRBD1 or TRBD2 (6 bases each). CDR3 length: 13 residues. In germline, CDR1 is MNHNS, CDR2 SASEGT. V was pared by 8 bases and J by 4 bases, with 14 bases between. DNA of the CDR3: TGTGCCAGCGGGATCGAGGGGGGAGAGACCCAGTACTTC. It translates to CASGIEGGETQYF.

CDR3 region: CASRKTSWDIQYF. DNA for the CDR3: TGTGCCAGCAGAAAGACTAGCTGGGACATTCAGTACTTC. The J gene is TRBJ2-4, the V gene TRBV6-1; 7 positions match TRBD2. Looked up from germline, CDR1 is MNHNS and CDR2 is SASEGT. Unmatched junction bases numbered 7, after V lost 6 bases and J lost 8 bases. CDR3 length: 13 amino acids.

The table lists this clone with a few counts. The chain couples TRBV27 to TRBJ1-6; D uncertain. The CDR3 has 13 amino acids. V was clipped by 5 bases and J by 7 bases, with 9 bases between them. Germline V gives CDR1 MNHEY, CDR2 SMNVEV (reference sequence). In DNA form, the CDR3 reads TGTGCCAGCAGTAACGGAGCCAATTCACCCCTCCACTTT. It yields the protein CASSNGANSPLHF.